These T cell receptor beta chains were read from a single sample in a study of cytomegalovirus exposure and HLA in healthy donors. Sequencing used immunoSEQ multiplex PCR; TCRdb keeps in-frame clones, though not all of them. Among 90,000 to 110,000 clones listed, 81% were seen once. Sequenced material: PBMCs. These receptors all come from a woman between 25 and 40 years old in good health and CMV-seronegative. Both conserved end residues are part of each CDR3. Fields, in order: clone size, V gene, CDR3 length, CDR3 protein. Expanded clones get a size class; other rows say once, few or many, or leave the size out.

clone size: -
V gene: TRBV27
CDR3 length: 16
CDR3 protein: CASSPLGVAQLYEQYF

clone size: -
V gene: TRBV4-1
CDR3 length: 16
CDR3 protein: CASSHGRTGANYGYTF

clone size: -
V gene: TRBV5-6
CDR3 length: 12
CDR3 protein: CASSTSTGELFF

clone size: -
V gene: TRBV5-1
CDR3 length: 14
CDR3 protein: CASSLPDRGSEQFF

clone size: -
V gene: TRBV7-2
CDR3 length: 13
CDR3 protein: CASSLAQANEQYF

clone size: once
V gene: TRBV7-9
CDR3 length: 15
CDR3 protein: CASSLDGGFNEKLFF

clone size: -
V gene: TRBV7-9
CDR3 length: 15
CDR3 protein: CASSLESGQQETQYF

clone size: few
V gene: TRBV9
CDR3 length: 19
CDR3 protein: CASSVVSGRGEASYNEQFF

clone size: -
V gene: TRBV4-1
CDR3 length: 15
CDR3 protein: CASSQWGGLGTEAFF

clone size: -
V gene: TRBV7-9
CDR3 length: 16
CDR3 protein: CSSSLEQTSGYNEQFF

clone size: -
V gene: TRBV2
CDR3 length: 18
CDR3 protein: CASSRIWTGMRSNQPQHF

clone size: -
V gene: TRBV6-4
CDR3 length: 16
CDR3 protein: CASSDSSRGGNTEAFF

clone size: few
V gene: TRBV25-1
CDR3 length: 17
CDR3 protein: CASNAPLDINSYNEQFF

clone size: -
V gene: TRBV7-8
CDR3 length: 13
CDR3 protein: CASSSGHSHEQYF

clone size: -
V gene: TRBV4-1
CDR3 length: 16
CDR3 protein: CASSTPSGRGHNEQFF

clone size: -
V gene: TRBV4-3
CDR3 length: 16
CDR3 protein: CASSQGTSGNSDTQYF

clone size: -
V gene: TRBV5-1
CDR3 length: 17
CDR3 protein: CASSFGLAGFGTDTQYF

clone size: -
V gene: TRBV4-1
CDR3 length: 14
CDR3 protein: CASSQDAGYNEQFF

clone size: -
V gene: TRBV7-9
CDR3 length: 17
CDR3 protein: CSSSNPSSGRMVGELFF

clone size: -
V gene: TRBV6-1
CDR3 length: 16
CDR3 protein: CASSELAAGPGYEQYF

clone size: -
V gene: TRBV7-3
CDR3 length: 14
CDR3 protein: CASSLQGHTDTQYF